This record covers a single T cell receptor (beta chain). These data come from a study of control samples from healthy donors and cancer patients. Germline V gives CDR1 LGHNA, CDR2 YSLEER. The V and J ends lost 0 bases and 4 bases respectively, with 12 bases between them. The CDR3 sequence is 15 residues long. Produced via immunoSEQ multiplex PCR; TCRdb's table is partial and in-frame only. The top ten clones hold about 1.6% of a sample with about 51,000 clones, about 92% of them seen once. Sequenced: PBMCs. The TCR originated in a man aged 40-49 years with colorectal cancer. The chain combines TRBV4-3 with TRBJ1-1; no firm D call. The CDR3 DNA reads TGCGCCAGCAGCCAAGATCACCTCGAGACCACTGAAGCTTTCTTT. Translated, it gives CASSQDHLETTEAFF.